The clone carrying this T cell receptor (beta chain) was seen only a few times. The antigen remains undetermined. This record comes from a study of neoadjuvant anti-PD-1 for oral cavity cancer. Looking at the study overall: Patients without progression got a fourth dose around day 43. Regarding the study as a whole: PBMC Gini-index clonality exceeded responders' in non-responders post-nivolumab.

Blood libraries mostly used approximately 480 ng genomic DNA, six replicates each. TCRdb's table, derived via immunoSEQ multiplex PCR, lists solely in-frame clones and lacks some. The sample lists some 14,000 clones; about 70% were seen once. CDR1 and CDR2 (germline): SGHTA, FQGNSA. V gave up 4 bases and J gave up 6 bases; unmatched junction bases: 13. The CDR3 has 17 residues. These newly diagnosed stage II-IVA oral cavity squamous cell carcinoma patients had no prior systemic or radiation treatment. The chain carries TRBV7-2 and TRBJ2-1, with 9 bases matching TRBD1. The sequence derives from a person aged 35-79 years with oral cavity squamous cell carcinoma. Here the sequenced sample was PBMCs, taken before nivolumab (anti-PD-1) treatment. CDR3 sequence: CASSSLGTGTGVNEQFF. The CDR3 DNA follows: TGTGCCAGCAGCTCCCTAGGGACAGGGACGGGGGTCAATGAGCAGTTCTTC.